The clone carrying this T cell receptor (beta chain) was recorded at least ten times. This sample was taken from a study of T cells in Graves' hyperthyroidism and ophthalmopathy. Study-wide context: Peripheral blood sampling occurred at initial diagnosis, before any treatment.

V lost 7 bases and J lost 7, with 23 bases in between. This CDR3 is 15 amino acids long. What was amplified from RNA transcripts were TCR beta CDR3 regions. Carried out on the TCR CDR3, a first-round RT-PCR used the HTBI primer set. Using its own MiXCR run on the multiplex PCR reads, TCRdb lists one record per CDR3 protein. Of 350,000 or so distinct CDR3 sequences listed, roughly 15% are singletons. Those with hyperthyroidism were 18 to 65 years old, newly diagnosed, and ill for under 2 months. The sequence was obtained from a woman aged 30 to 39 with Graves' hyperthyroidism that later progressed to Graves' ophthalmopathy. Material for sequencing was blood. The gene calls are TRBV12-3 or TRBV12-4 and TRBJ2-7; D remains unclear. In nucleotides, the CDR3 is TGTGCCAGCACCGGGCACCAAGTCCCCTTTTTGGAGCAGTACTTC. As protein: CASTGHQVPFLEQYF.